This T cell receptor (beta chain) derives from a study of T cells expressing NK-cell markers. Study outcomes and limitations: Unclear, still, was the HCMV specificity of the expanded NKG2C+ T cell clones. Top CD8+ clonotypes included the dominant CD3+CD56+NKG2C+ clonotypes in 5 or 6 donors.

Following a re-call of the 5' RACE reads, TCRdb has one entry per CDR3 protein and lacks DNA. This sample's table reports roughly 390,000 distinct CDR3 sequences. The germline gives CDR1 SGHRS, CDR2 YFSETQ. This CDR3 comprises 15 residues. Notes on this clonotype: The antigen is unknown.

The V and J genes are TRBV5-1 and TRBJ2-7; no DNA is available, so the TRBD2 call from TCRdb remains unchecked. The source of this sequence is a woman aged 45-59 years in good health. The sample was blood T cells: a sorted CD56 or NKG2C T cell subset, CD4+ or CD8+ T cells, or bulk PBMC T cells (not recorded which). The CDR3 loop is CASSLVSGETYEQYF.